This TCR beta chain was identified during a study of T cell repertoires in cytomegalovirus infection. TCRdb processed the reads anew with MiXCR; each CDR3 protein has one entry. This sample has roughly 640,000 distinct CDR3 sequences, with about 24% found just once. Germline V gives CDR1 SNHLY, CDR2 FYNNEI. CDR3 size: 15 residues. The V end was cut by 3 bases, the J end by 1 base, with 12 bases between. The chain links TRBV2 to TRBJ2-5; the D is unclear. Sequences were obtained from CD8+ T cells from PBMCs. The clonotype comes from a human donor in good health (CMV status not recorded). Some clones in this sample may be carry-over from other donors' samples. CDR3 in amino acids: CASSDGELRQETQYF. In DNA, the CDR3 is TGTGCCAGCAGTGACGGAGAGCTCCGCCAAGAGACCCAGTACTTC. The variable domain in full, completed from reference TRBV2 and TRBJ2-5, reads EPEVTQTPSHQVTQMGQEVILRCVPISNHLYFYWYRQILGQKVEFLVSFYNNEISEKSEIFDDQFSVERPDGSNFTLKIRSTKLEDSAMYFCASSDGELRQETQYFGPGTRLLVL.